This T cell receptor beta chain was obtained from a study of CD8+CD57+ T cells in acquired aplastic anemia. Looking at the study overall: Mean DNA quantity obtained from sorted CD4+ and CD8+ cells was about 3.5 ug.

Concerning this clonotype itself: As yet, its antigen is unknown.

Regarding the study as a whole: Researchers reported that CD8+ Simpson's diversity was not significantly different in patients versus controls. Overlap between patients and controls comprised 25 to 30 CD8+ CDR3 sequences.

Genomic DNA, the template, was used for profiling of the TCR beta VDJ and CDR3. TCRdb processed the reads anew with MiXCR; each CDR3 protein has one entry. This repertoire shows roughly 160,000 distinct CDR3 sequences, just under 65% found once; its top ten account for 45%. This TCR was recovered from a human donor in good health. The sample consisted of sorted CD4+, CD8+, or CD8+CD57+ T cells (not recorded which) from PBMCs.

The DNA for the CDR3 is TGTGCCAGCAGAGGACTAGCGGACACCGGGGAGCTGTTTTTT. Its protein product is CASRGLADTGELFF. The genes are TRBV12-3 or TRBV12-4 and TRBJ2-2, with TRBD2 matching over 10 bases. Germline trimming cut 6 bases from V and 3 bases from J; bases unmatched to any gene: 1. This CDR3 spans 14 amino acids.